This TCR beta chain was retrieved from a study of cytomegalovirus exposure and HLA in healthy donors. Study summary: As an earlier analysis found, some 170 million T cells yielded some 120 million unique TCR beta sequences. Study-wide results and caveats: The authors confirmed in vitro that a few CMV-associated chains were specific for CMV antigens.

Details on this clone: Its antigen remains unknown.

With 7 bases removed from V and 3 bases from J, the gap between germline ends came to 19 bases. CDR3 length: 15 amino acids. Per the germline V gene, CDR1 is MGHRA and CDR2 is YSYEKL. PCR primers comprised 60 Vbeta and 13 Jbeta primers. Generated by immunoSEQ multiplex PCR, the TCRdb table keeps only in-frame clones and is missing some. The repertoire shows 65,000 to 80,000 clones; the top ten hold 6.5% to 9%. The sequenced material came from PBMCs. The clonotype comes from a female donor in good health and CMV-seropositive. The J gene is TRBJ2-7, the V gene TRBV4-1; D perhaps matches TRBD2 (5 bases). For the CDR3, the DNA is TGCGCCAGCATTAGGAAGGGCGGGTTTGACTACGAGCAGTACTTC. It translates to CASIRKGGFDYEQYF.